This T cell receptor beta chain was identified in a study of T cells in Graves' hyperthyroidism and ophthalmopathy. General study results and limits: Most thyroid clonotypes with frequency above 0.001 were detected in blood.

Active moderate-to-severe ophthalmopathy, Clinical Activity Score at least 3, NOSPECS at least 4, under 3 months' duration. CDR3 length: 14 residues. With 7 bases removed from V and 3 bases from J, the gap between germline ends came to 17 bases. Germline loops: CDR1 SGHRS, CDR2 YFSETQ. Using RNA transcripts as the source, TCR beta CDR3 regions were amplified. First-round RT-PCR with HTBI primers amplified the TCR CDR3 region. TCRdb processed the multiplex PCR reads anew with MiXCR; each CDR3 protein has one entry. Here the sample spans fewer than 650,000 distinct CDR3 sequences, around 14% being singletons. This clonotype was picked up many times. No antigen is known for it.

The clonotype originates from a woman between 18 and 29 years old with Graves' ophthalmopathy. The sequencing input was blood. This rearrangement joins TRBV5-1 to TRBJ2-7; TRBD1 is a possible D gene (7 bases). The CDR3 coding sequence is TGCGCCAGCTCCCCCGGGGGACAGTACTACGAGCAGTACTTC. Protein product: CASSPGGQYYEQYF.